Listed here is a single T cell receptor beta chain. Its recognized antigen is unknown. No base qualities exist here, and no much larger clone lies one base off it. This sample's time point label indicates: about 28 days (+/-7) after the second vaccine dose. The treatment or condition label here, explained by the study, means: meningococcal conjugate vaccine given as trial control. Vaccinee samples came from UK trials COV001 and COV002, including a single-blind randomized controlled phase 2/3 trial of AZD1222 (ChAdOx1 nCoV-19) in healthy adults. For TCRbeta chain sequencing, PBMC samples from trial participants were taken at day 0 and at day 28 after the second dose. The CDR3 regions of human TCRbeta chains were analyzed by immunosequencing. Per the original workflow: TCRs in the repertoires were compared against a reference library of SARS-CoV-2-specific TCRs that had been generated with the MIRA antigen-specificity platform. Breadth meant the fraction of unique TCRs that were SARS-CoV-2-associated, whereas depth meant the fraction of total T cells that were SARS-CoV-2-associated. Each spike-specific TCR was assigned to its reactive spike region and to a CD4 or CD8 class using the MIRA data. Log10-transformed breadth and depth values were compared by one-way ANOVA with Sidak's multiple comparisons tests. Entries here come from immuneACCESS through TCRdb and include only in-frame sequences with V and J called. Some clones fail to appear in such tables; in the studies checked, an unresolved V gene covers under half of the shortfall, and the cause of the remainder is unknown. The V and J calls and clone size are taken from that table; D and trimming were inferred from the DNA. The sample table records some 80,000 clones; about 91% of these occur just once. The ten top clones hold less than 12% of the sample.

The source of the sample is a study of T cell responses to AZD1222 COVID-19 vaccine (dated by TCRdb to the early 2020s). Background on the whole study: A total of about 240 trial participants underwent TCR sequencing, of whom about 210 received two doses of AZD1222 and about 25 received two doses of the MenACWY control vaccine. Trial participants were enrolled into age subgroups of 18-55, 56-69 and 70-plus years, which contained roughly 150, 30 and 60 TCR-sequenced participants, respectively. Results the study describes overall, beyond this receptor: Most participants were white British and females outnumbered males, and the authors suggested that clonal diversity may have been underestimated. Only five to seven AZD1222 recipients were SARS-CoV-2 seropositive at baseline, limiting conclusions about previously exposed vaccinees. The vaccine-associated CD4 TCRs covered the entire spike protein, and the dominant responses fell in regions 160-218 and 743-854. Because no day 14 peak-response samples were available, the repertoires could be characterized only after the peak T cell response. In the small 56-69-year group, the increase in depth fell short of significance, most likely because of low power. A significant rise in spike-specific TCR breadth and depth was observed after two AZD1222 doses relative to day 0 and relative to MenACWY recipients. Reportedly, almost half of the unique spike-specific TCRs recognized epitopes lying outside the regions that are mutated in the B.1.351 and B.1.1.7 variants.

This material consisted of peripheral blood, taken 28 days after the second dose of the MenACWY control vaccine. The sequence came from an adult who received the MenACWY meningococcal vaccine as a control.

Here the CDR3 is given as CASSPQVWNTEAFF. The base sequence is TGTGCCAGTAGTCCCCAGGTTTGGAACACTGAAGCTTTCTTT. The chain is made from TRBV19 and TRBJ1-1; no confident D gene assignment can be made. The CDR3 goes from the cysteine to the phenylalanine over 14 residues. CDR3 DNA is the only sequence kept; it has 42 bases, read in frame from the first base. Looking up the germline V gene (reference sequence) yields CDR1 LNHDA and CDR2 SQIVND. Relative to germline, V is 5 bases shorter and J is 1 base shorter, with 11 bases between their ends.